These 22 T cell receptor beta chains share one sample of origin, sequenced in a study of cytomegalovirus exposure and HLA in healthy donors. Primers: 60 Vbeta forward and 13 Jbeta reverse. Sequenced by immunoSEQ multiplex PCR; TCRdb stores in-frame clones only, minus some. The data contain fewer than 60,000 clones, 70% to 80% of them singletons. Sample: PBMCs. These TCRs come from a middle-aged woman in good health and CMV-seropositive.

Only a few counts were recorded for this clone. The genes are TRBV20-1 and TRBJ1-1; D gene uncertain. The CDR3 spans 11 residues. Trimming shortened V by 4 bases and J by 7 bases, and 10 bases separated the two germline ends. Germline V gene sequence: CDR1 DFQATT, CDR2 SNEGSKA (reference sequence). CDR3 sequence: CSATNQVEAFF. CDR3 nucleotides: TGCAGTGCTACTAATCAGGTTGAAGCTTTCTTT.

This chain joins TRBV6-5 and TRBJ1-3; maybe TRBD1 (5 bases). The V end lost 4 bases, the J end lost 4 bases, and 8 bases lay between the germline ends. The CDR3 is 13 residues long. CDR1 and CDR2 from the germline V gene are MNHEY and SVGAGI. CDR3 DNA sequence: TGTGCCAGCAGTTCTCGGGGGGGAAACACCATATATTTT. Translated, it gives CASSSRGGNTIYF.

The V gene is TRBV9, the J gene TRBJ2-7, with TRBD1 matching 9 bases. The V and J ends lost 4 bases and 6 bases, in that order; junction bases with no gene match: 11. This CDR3 contains 15 residues. The germline CDR1 and CDR2 sequences are SGDLS and YYNGEE. The CDR3 DNA reads TGTGCCAGCAGCCCTCGTGGACAGGGGAGAACCGAGCAGTACTTC. Translation: CASSPRGQGRTEQYF.

The genes are TRBV19 and TRBJ1-5, with 7 bases identical to TRBD1. The V and J ends lost 7 bases and 9 bases, in that order; junction bases with no gene match: 9. CDR1 and CDR2 (germline): LNHDA, SQIVND (reference sequence). The length of the CDR3 is 13 residues. CDR3 loop: CASTVDRPGPQHF. DNA for the CDR3: TGTGCCAGTACTGTGGACAGGCCTGGGCCCCAGCATTTT.

The V and J genes are TRBV29-1 and TRBJ1-1, with D uncertain. Trimming pared 3 bases from V and 4 bases from J, leaving 12 bases between. CDR1 and CDR2 from the germline V gene are SQVTM and ANQGSEA. The CDR3 runs 13 residues. CDR3 DNA sequence: TGCAGCGTTGAGTCTGGGCTTACCACTGAAGCTTTCTTT. Amino acid sequence: CSVESGLTTEAFF.

The chain carries TRBV6-1 and TRBJ2-5, with 8 bases lining up with TRBD2. This CDR3 is built from 15 residues. Trimming removed 1 base from V and 4 bases from J; junction bases left unmatched: 5. Germline CDR1 MNHNS, CDR2 SASEGT. The CDR3 here is CASSEVAGTVETQYF. As DNA, the CDR3 is TGTGCCAGCAGTGAAGTAGCGGGGACGGTAGAGACCCAGTACTTC.

The genes are TRBV7-3 and TRBJ2-6; 10 nucleotides align to TRBD2. The V and J ends lost 2 bases and 0 bases, in that order; junction bases with no gene match: 1. This CDR3 is built from 17 residues. Germline V gene lookup returns CDR1 SGHTA and CDR2 FQGTGA. CDR3 residues: CASSLGLAASGANVLTF. The CDR3 DNA is TGTGCCAGCAGCTTAGGACTAGCGGCCTCTGGGGCCAACGTCCTGACTTTC.

The V call is TRBV9, the J call TRBJ2-3; 8 nucleotides agree with TRBD2. This CDR3 contains 15 residues. The J segment lost 1 base and the V segment lost 6 bases, leaving 7 bases of the junction unmatched. CDR1 SGDLS and CDR2 YYNGEE come from the germline V gene. The CDR3 sequence: CASNVAGLGTDTQYF. The CDR3 DNA sequence: TGTGCCAGCAACGTGGCGGGACTAGGCACAGATACGCAGTATTTT.

The rearrangement uses TRBV11-2 and TRBJ2-7, with a tentative D call TRBD1 (5 bases). V dropped 0 bases and J dropped 6 bases, with 18 bases sitting between them. Per the germline V gene, CDR1 is SGHAT and CDR2 is FQNNGV. The CDR3 has 16 residues. The CDR3 loop reads CASSLDRGTKGSEQYF. As DNA, the CDR3 is TGTGCCAGCAGCTTAGATCGCGGTACTAAGGGGTCCGAGCAGTACTTC.

J is TRBJ2-2 and V is TRBV27; TRBD2 might be the D (6 bases). V was pared by 5 bases and J by 0 bases, with 10 bases between. This CDR3 has 15 residues. The germline V gene encodes CDR1 MNHEY and CDR2 SMNVEV (reference sequence). CDR3 region: CASSATGANTGELFF. CDR3 DNA sequence: TGTGCCAGCAGTGCGACGGGAGCGAACACCGGGGAGCTGTTTTTT.

This clone was detected only once. Other DNA sequences in this sample translate to the same CDR3. This chain connects TRBV18 to TRBJ2-7; 9 bases align to TRBD1. Trimming cost V 3 bases and J 7 bases; bases outside gene matches: 10. This CDR3 is built from 15 residues. The germline gives CDR1 KGHSH, CDR2 LQKENI. The CDR3 DNA is TGTGCCAGCTCACCCGGGACAGGGACTTATGTTGAGCAGTACTTC. It is translated as CASSPGTGTYVEQYF.

The chain recombines TRBV10-3 with TRBJ2-1, with 10 bases aligning to TRBD2. The CDR3 contains 16 residues. The V gene's germline CDR1 is ENHRY and CDR2 SYGVKD. J gave up 0 bases and V 8 bases, and 7 bases lay outside the gene matches. CDR3 sequence reads: CAIASGGLSSYNEQFF. CDR3 coding DNA: TGTGCCATCGCTAGCGGGGGCCTAAGCTCCTACAATGAGCAGTTCTTC.

This sequence joins TRBV11-2 and TRBJ1-6, with D possibly being TRBD1 (6 bases). Trimming pared 5 bases from V and 9 bases from J, leaving 20 bases between. Germline V gene sequence: CDR1 SGHAT, CDR2 FQNNGV. CDR3 size: 16 residues. The CDR3 reads CASSNRFTGHGSPLHF. As DNA, the CDR3 is TGTGCCAGCAGCAACCGATTCACAGGGCACGGTTCACCCCTCCACTTT.

V usage is TRBV6-1 and J usage is TRBJ1-5; D is possibly TRBD1 (5 bases). Germline V gives CDR1 MNHNS, CDR2 SASEGT. The CDR3 sequence is 15 residues long. Deletions cut 1 base from V and 0 bases from J, with 7 bases between. Written as DNA, the CDR3 is TGTGCCAGCAGTGAAGGGGGCTATAGCAATCAGCCCCAGCATTTT. It codes for CASSEGGYSNQPQHF.

This clone was seen only once. The genes are TRBV2 and TRBJ1-5; 8 nucleotides align to TRBD1. Per germline, CDR1 SNHLY and CDR2 FYNNEI. The ends lost 1 base at V and 6 bases at J; junction bases unmatched: 11. The CDR3 consists of 17 residues. CDR3 protein: CASSEGIRGLLFQPQHF. In nucleotides, the CDR3 is TGTGCCAGCAGTGAAGGGATCAGGGGGCTATTGTTTCAGCCCCAGCATTTT.

On this clone itself: The junction departs from the called germline gene at one end, perhaps through a read error. This chain connects TRBV7-7 to TRBJ2-3; possible D gene TRBD2, 7 bases. The germline gives CDR1 SSHAT, CDR2 FNYEAQ (reference sequence). The CDR3 covers 13 residues. This chain's CDR3 is CASSSRGGDTQYF. The CDR3 coding sequence is TGTGCTAGCAGCTCAAGGGGGGGGGATACGCAGTATTTT. The full variable domain, completed using reference TRBV7-7 and TRBJ2-3, is GAGVSQSPRYKVTKRGQDVTLRCDPISSHATLYWYQQALGQGPEFLTYFNYEAQPDKSGLPSDRFSAERPEGSISTLTIQRTEQRDSAMYRCASSSRGGDTQYFGPGTRLTVL.

J is TRBJ1-2 and V is TRBV1. TRBV1 is marked as a pseudogene. This CDR3 contains 9 residues. The CDR3 DNA reads as TGCACCAGCAGGGGAGAGTACACCTTC. Its translation is CTSRGEYTF.

V is TRBV5-3 and J is TRBJ1-2; 7 nucleotides align to TRBD1. TRBV5-3 is filed as an ORF, its function uncertain. The CDR3 contains 13 residues. The CDR3 region is CVRSGGNNYGYTF. The CDR3 bases are TGTGTAAGGTCAGGGGGGAATAACTATGGCTACACCTTC.

The chain links TRBV7-9 to TRBJ1-1, with 8 bases matching TRBD1. This CDR3 has 16 residues. With V trimmed by 2 bases and J by 4 bases, 9 bases remained unmatched. Germline V gene data show CDR1 as SEHNR and CDR2 as FQNEAQ (reference sequence). The CDR3 DNA sequence: TGTGCCAGCAGCTTACGACAGGGGAGTATCGGCACTGAAGCTTTCTTT. It is translated as CASSLRQGSIGTEAFF.

The V call is TRBV7-2, the J call TRBJ2-5; 14 positions agree with TRBD2. The CDR3 covers 17 residues. V trimming: 2 bases; J trimming: 6 bases; junction bases outside the gene matches: 8. Germline V CDR1 and CDR2: SGHTA, FQGNSA. The CDR3 reads CASSLQRLAGGPKTQYF. Here the CDR3 DNA reads TGTGCCAGCAGCTTACAAAGACTAGCGGGGGGGCCAAAGACCCAGTACTTC.

The chain is built from TRBV4-3 and TRBJ2-3, with D maybe TRBD2 (5 bases). Per the germline V gene, CDR1 is LGHNA and CDR2 is YSLEER. The CDR3 covers 15 residues. Trimming left V 5 bases short and J 1 base short, with 13 bases between. CDR3 residues: CASSGRGFRTDTQYF. The CDR3 DNA reads as TGCGCCAGCAGCGGACGGGGATTCCGCACAGATACGCAGTATTTT.

This clone was seen only a few times. The chain combines TRBV15 with TRBJ2-1; the D gene is possibly TRBD1 (6 bases). Trimming shortened V by 3 bases and J by 8 bases, and 14 bases separated the two germline ends. This CDR3 contains 14 residues. CDR1 and CDR2 (germline): LNHNV, YYDKDF (reference sequence). The DNA for the CDR3 is TGTGCCACCAGCAGTCACAGGGAACGGCATGAGCAGTTCTTC. As protein: CATSSHRERHEQFF.